These T cell receptor beta chains were read from a single sample in a study of identical twins. TCRdb reprocessed the 5' RACE reads with MiXCR, giving one entry per CDR3 protein. The sample yields 210,000 or so distinct CDR3 sequences, around a sixth seen once. These records were also assigned to another study, of T cells expressing NK-cell markers.

The sample comprised CD8+ T cells sorted from blood. The origin of the receptors is a woman between 18 and 29 years old in good health. Both conserved end residues are part of each CDR3. The order of the fields is clone size, J gene, V gene, D gene, CDR3 DNA, CDR3 protein. D genes are given only for firm matches. Expanded clones are given a class, and other clones once, few, many or no size at all.

>-|TRBJ2-1|TRBV10-3|-
TGTGCCATCAGTGATCCGGGACAAAGGGACGGTGAGCAGTTCTTC
CAISDPGQRDGEQFF
>-|TRBJ1-2|TRBV7-6|-
TGTGCCAGCAGCTTCCCACGGGGGGATGGCTACACCTTC
CASSFPRGDGYTF
>few|TRBJ2-3|TRBV9|-
TGTGCCAGCAGCGTAGGGATGGTCAGGTTGGGCACAGATACGCAGTATTTT
CASSVGMVRLGTDTQYF
>-|TRBJ2-1|TRBV11-2|-
TGTGCCAGCAGCCAGACTAGTTACAATGAGCAGTTCTTC
CASSQTSYNEQFF
>-|TRBJ2-7|TRBV27|TRBD2
TGTGCCAGCAGTTTAGTTTCTAGCGGGGGAAGGTACGAGCAGTACTTC
CASSLVSSGGRYEQYF
>once|TRBJ2-2|TRBV6-5|-
TGTGCCACTTACGGACCCACCGGGGAGCTGTTTTTT
CATYGPTGELFF
>-|TRBJ2-3|TRBV7-6|-
TGTGCCAGCAGCTTTTTTAGCGGCACAGATACGCAGTATTTT
CASSFFSGTDTQYF
>-|TRBJ2-7|TRBV12-3/TRBV12-4|TRBD1
TGTGCCAGCAGTTCGCCCCCGGGACAGGGGGCGGATGAGCAGTACTTC
CASSSPPGQGADEQYF
>-|TRBJ2-2|TRBV29-1|-
TGCAGCGTTGAAAGGGAAGACAGTAAACCCGGGGAGCTGTTTTTT
CSVEREDSKPGELFF
>few|TRBJ1-1|TRBV12-3/TRBV12-4|TRBD1
TGTGCCAGCAGCGGCGGGACAGTGAACACTGAAGCTTTCTTT
CASSGGTVNTEAFF
>-|TRBJ2-7|TRBV5-1|TRBD2
TGCGCCAGCAGCTTGTTCCCTAGCGGGCCAGACGAGCAGTACTTC
CASSLFPSGPDEQYF
>few|TRBJ2-7|TRBV9|TRBD2
TGTGCCAGCAGCGTCGGGACTATCGGTGAGCAGTACTTC
CASSVGTIGEQYF
>few|TRBJ2-1|TRBV2|TRBD2
TGTGCCAGCAGCAAGACCGGGACTAGCGGGAGTACCCCCTACAATGAGCAGTTCTTC
CASSKTGTSGSTPYNEQFF
>few|TRBJ2-1|TRBV29-1|TRBD2
TGCAGCGTTCACGAGCCGGGGAGCGGGGGTGAGCAGTTCTTC
CSVHEPGSGGEQFF
>few|TRBJ1-3|TRBV2|-
TGTGCCATCGGACCCTCCGTGGACACCATATATTTT
CAIGPSVDTIYF
>few|TRBJ2-7|TRBV7-9|-
TGTGCCAGCAGCCAGCCGGGTAACGAGCAGTACTTC
CASSQPGNEQYF
>-|TRBJ2-1|TRBV6-4|-
TGTGCCAGCAGTGAAGGGCTGGACTTTGACAATGAGCAGTTCTTC
CASSEGLDFDNEQFF
>few|TRBJ2-5|TRBV10-2|-
TGCGCCAGCAGTGCTACAATGAGACGCCTTCCACAAGAGACCCAGTACTTC
CASSATMRRLPQETQYF
>few|TRBJ2-3|TRBV18|-
TGTGCCAGCTCATCCCCAGACTCTACAAGAGGGACAGATACGCAGTATTTT
CASSSPDSTRGTDTQYF
>-|TRBJ2-7|TRBV7-9|TRBD2
TGTGCCAGCAGCCCTCAAAGACTAGCGGCCACCTACGAGCAGTACTTC
CASSPQRLAATYEQYF
>-|TRBJ2-5|TRBV5-1|-
TGCGCCAGCAGTGCCTCCGGGACGTTAGGGGAGACCCAGTACTTC
CASSASGTLGETQYF
>-|TRBJ2-7|TRBV7-2|-
TGTGCCAGCAGCTTTCCTAGCGAACCCTACGAGCAGTACTTC
CASSFPSEPYEQYF
>-|TRBJ2-1|TRBV18|-
TGTGCCAGCTCCCCCTCGGTTGAGCAGTTCTTC
CASSPSVEQFF
>-|TRBJ2-1|TRBV7-2|-
TGTGCCAGCAACCGCAAGGAGGGGGTCAATGAGCAGTTCTTC
CASNRKEGVNEQFF